This T cell receptor (beta chain) is from a study of blood T cell repertoires in COVID-19. Study as a whole: In each case, the material was cDNA or gDNA derived from T cells, B-cell-depleted T cells, or PBMCs.

Sequenced by immunoSEQ multiplex PCR; TCRdb stores in-frame clones only, minus some. The profile shows under 200,000 clones, 80% to 85% of them singletons. The V end lost 0 bases, the J end lost 0 bases, and 9 bases lay between the germline ends. CDR3 length equals 16 residues. Germline values: CDR1 SGHTA, CDR2 FQGNSA. The sample comprised PBMCs or T cells enriched from blood (not recorded which). The chain employs TRBV7-2 and TRBJ1-5; D gene unclear. The receptor's source is a woman aged 60-75 years who had recovered from COVID-19. The CDR3 protein is CASSLASGYSNQPQHF. CDR3 sequence (DNA): TGTGCCAGCAGCTTAGCGTCGGGATATAGCAATCAGCCCCAGCATTTT.